This T cell receptor beta chain was sequenced for a study of monozygotic twins with inflammatory bowel disease. Study-wide results and caveats: Discordant twins had repertoire similarity that did not differ from that of concordant twins, possibly from limited power.

Following a re-call of the 5' RACE reads, TCRdb has one entry per CDR3 protein and lacks DNA. The data include some 160,000 distinct CDR3 sequences; the top ten clones carry 7.4%. With respect to this clonotype: Its antigen is undetermined.

The CDR3 loop spans 16 amino acids. Germline V gene data show CDR1 as SSHAT and CDR2 as FNYEAQ (reference sequence). The material sequenced was blood. The V and J genes are TRBV7-7 and TRBJ2-3; TCRdb proposes TRBD2, but this gene call is untestable without DNA. The source of this sequence is a human donor with ulcerative colitis or Crohn's disease, or a healthy co-twin of an affected twin (not recorded which). The CDR3 loop is CASSLGPTSGVDTQYF. Drawing the rest from reference TRBV7-7 and TRBJ2-3, the complete variable domain is GAGVSQSPRYKVTKRGQDVTLRCDPISSHATLYWYQQALGQGPEFLTYFNYEAQPDKSGLPSDRFSAERPEGSISTLTIQRTEQRDSAMYRCASSLGPTSGVDTQYFGPGTRLTVL.